Sequencing of this T cell receptor (beta chain) was carried out in a study of somatic mutations in cytotoxic T cells in rheumatoid arthritis. General study findings and limits: For about an eighth of the roughly 60 patients, a single CD8+ clone accounted for more than 20% of CD8+ cells.

Flow cytometry served to check the purity of CD4+ and CD8+ cells, which were isolated by positive magnetic bead selection. In the case of this clone: Antigen: not known.

Clones were sequenced by immunoSEQ multiplex PCR, and TCRdb holds only the in-frame ones, with some missing. Of 6,000 to 8,500 clones listed, around 91% are singletons. The sequenced material came from CD8+ T cells sorted from blood. This TCR was sampled from a woman in her 70s with rheumatoid arthritis.

The CDR3: CARSSGTDEKLFF. The CDR3 nucleotides read TGTGCCAGAAGCTCCGGGACAGATGAAAAACTGTTTTTT. The chain joins TRBV5-3 to TRBJ1-4, with 7 bases aligning to TRBD1. TRBV5-3 is an ORF; its function is uncertain. CDR3 length: 13 amino acids. Trimming cost V 3 bases and J 6 bases; bases outside gene matches: 2.